Described below is a single T cell receptor (beta chain) sequence and its context. V shed 2 bases, J shed 4 bases, and the junction held 10 bases outside the gene matches. The CDR3 runs 16 residues. Germline CDR1 and CDR2: LGHNA and YSLEER. Random hexamers were used to reverse transcribe an amount of about 0.5 to 1 ug RNA. TCR beta CDR3 was amplified by immunoSEQ covering 54 Vbeta and 13 Jbeta. TCRdb called the immunoSEQ multiplex PCR reads again in MiXCR, with one record for every CDR3 protein. The data contain approximately 130,000 distinct CDR3 sequences, 91% of them seen just once; the ten biggest clones take up around 0.24%. High-throughput TCR beta sequencing covered peripheral CD8+ and CD4+ T cells. The data belong to a study of CD8 T cells in Susac syndrome.

The material sequenced was CD8+ T cells from PBMCs. The clonotype originates from a human donor with multiple sclerosis. This rearrangement joins TRBV4-3 to TRBJ2-7; 8 bases agree with TRBD2. This CDR3 reads CASSQSLAGRHYEQYF. CDR3 DNA: TGCGCCAGCAGCCAATCTCTAGCGGGCCGCCATTACGAGCAGTACTTC.